This T cell receptor beta chain was recorded in a study of blood T cell repertoires in COVID-19. Looking at the study overall: Collection of acute and convalescent COVID-19 samples took place in the United States, Italy and Spain.

While infection was still active, Seattle patients were enrolled and then followed longitudinally. TCRdb's copy holds only in-frame clones and misses some; the assay was immunoSEQ multiplex PCR. The sample shows approximately 390,000 clones, about 87% of them seen only once. This TCR came from a woman aged 55-69 years with COVID-19, enrolled during active disease. The sample was peripheral blood.

The CDR3 spells CATNTHGSQPQHF. The DNA for the CDR3 is TGTGCCACCAATACACACGGGTCTCAGCCCCAGCATTTT. The chain combines TRBV15 with TRBJ1-5; no clear D. Germline CDR1 LNHNV, CDR2 YYDKDF (reference sequence). The CDR3 extends over 13 amino acids. V was clipped by 7 bases and J by 6 bases, with 13 bases between them. Full variable domain (remainder filled in from reference TRBV15 and TRBJ1-5): DAMVIQNPRYQVTQFGKPVTLSCSQTLNHNVMYWYQQKSSQAPKLLFHYYDKDFNNEADTPDNFQSRRPNTSFCFLDIRSPGLGDTAMYLCATNTHGSQPQHFGDGTRLSIL.